The next 22 T cell receptor beta chains were all read from a single sample in a study of beta chain features in type 1 diabetes. Study-wide results and caveats: Researchers report that Type 1 diabetes patients had moderately but significantly shorter TCRB CDR3s across all four CD4+ subsets.

These receptors' antigens are unknown. The investigators reverse transcribed all of the isolated RNA, so they sequenced expressed TCRB transcripts. Assay: immunoSEQ multiplex PCR; the TCRdb copy retains only in-frame clones and omits some. Among approximately 100,000 clones, 28% were seen once, and the ten largest hold about 0.49%. Sequences were obtained from central memory CD4+ T cells from blood. Source of these receptors: a woman younger than 35 with type 1 diabetes.

This clone was recorded a few times. V is TRBV7-2 and J is TRBJ1-1; the D gene is possibly TRBD1 (5 bases). The V gene's germline CDR1 is SGHTA and CDR2 FQGNSA. Trimming took 5 bases from V and 1 from J, leaving 11 bases between them. This CDR3 spans 14 amino acids. Here the CDR3 reads CASSIRQTNTEAFF. Here the CDR3 DNA reads TGTGCCAGCAGCATCCGACAGACGAACACTGAAGCTTTCTTT.

This clone was seen more than once but under ten times. The V and J genes are TRBV5-5 and TRBJ2-1; 9 nucleotides match TRBD2. This CDR3 spans 14 amino acids. Germline lookup yields CDR1 SGHKS and CDR2 YYEKEE (reference sequence). V trimming: 5 bases; J trimming: 7 bases; junction bases outside the gene matches: 7. The CDR3 sequence: CASRIAGAANEQFF. The CDR3 nucleotides are TGTGCCAGCAGGATAGCGGGAGCGGCGAATGAGCAGTTCTTC.

The chain carries TRBV5-8 and TRBJ2-4; the match to TRBD1 covers 8 bases. The CDR3 consists of 17 residues. The V segment lost 0 bases and the J segment 8 bases; nucleotides outside the gene matches: 13. Germline CDR1 is SGHTS and CDR2 is YDEGEE. This CDR3 reads CASSLAAGGPPGDIQYF. The CDR3 nucleotides are TGTGCCAGCAGCTTGGCGGCAGGGGGCCCCCCGGGGGACATTCAGTACTTC.

The V gene is TRBV5-1, the J gene TRBJ2-5; perhaps TRBD2 as D (6 bases). V lost 0 bases and J lost 1, with 10 bases in between. The CDR3 extends over 15 amino acids. The germline CDR1 and CDR2 sequences are SGHRS and YFSETQ. CDR3 residues: CASSLAGRGQETQYF. The CDR3 nucleotides read TGCGCCAGCAGCTTGGCCGGGCGGGGCCAAGAGACCCAGTACTTC.

This clone was detected a few times. V and J are TRBV6-6 and TRBJ2-1; no firm D call. The CDR3 has 14 amino acids. Germline loops: CDR1 MNHNY, CDR2 SVGAGI (reference sequence). Trimming shortened V by 2 bases and J by 3 bases, and 8 bases separated the two germline ends. The CDR3 DNA reads TGTGCCAGCAGTTACCAGGCTAACTACAATGAGCAGTTCTTC. It specifies CASSYQANYNEQFF.

The chain uses TRBV6-6 and TRBJ2-3; 7 nucleotides line up with TRBD2. The CDR3 covers 16 residues. Trimming at V came to 0 bases and at J to 5 bases, leaving 8 bases not matched to a gene. The germline CDR1 and CDR2 sequences are MNHNY and SVGAGI (reference sequence). This chain's CDR3 is CASSYSRGVKGDTQYF. CDR3 DNA: TGTGCCAGCAGTTACTCTCGGGGGGTTAAAGGAGATACGCAGTATTTT.

The genes are TRBV18 and TRBJ1-5; D remains ambiguous. V lost 3 bases and J lost 0, with 9 bases in between. Per germline, CDR1 KGHSH and CDR2 LQKENI. The CDR3 loop spans 15 amino acids. CDR3 in DNA: TGTGCCAGCTCACCCCCCCGCGGTAGCAATCAGCCCCAGCATTTT. Residues: CASSPPRGSNQPQHF.

The J gene is TRBJ1-4, the V gene TRBV11-3; 9 bases agree with TRBD1. Germline CDR1 reads SGHNT; CDR2 reads YENEEA. The CDR3 contains 15 residues. With V trimmed by 5 bases and J by 3 bases, 4 bases remained unmatched. In nucleotides, the CDR3 is TGTGCCAGCAGCGTCCGACAGGGGGCTAATGAAAAACTGTTTTTT. Protein: CASSVRQGANEKLFF.

This clone was detected a few times. This rearrangement joins TRBV5-1 to TRBJ2-1, with 11 bases aligning to TRBD2. Germline lookup yields CDR1 SGHRS and CDR2 YFSETQ. V was clipped by 4 bases and J by 7 bases; unmatched bases: 13. CDR3 length: 17 amino acids. CDR3 region: CASSPLATSGSQNEQFF. The CDR3 bases are TGCGCCAGCAGCCCCCTTGCCACTAGCGGGAGTCAGAATGAGCAGTTCTTC.

The table lists this clone with a few counts. The same CDR3 also results from other DNA sequences found in this sample. The chain combines TRBV30 with TRBJ1-4; a possible D gene is TRBD1 (5 bases). Trimming cost V 0 bases and J 3 bases, with 8 bases left between them. This CDR3 has 14 amino acids. Germline V gives CDR1 GTSNPN, CDR2 SVGIG (reference sequence). The CDR3 loop reads CAWSVGGANEKLFF. CDR3 in DNA: TGTGCCTGGAGTGTGGGGGGGGCTAATGAAAAACTGTTTTTT.

The chain carries TRBV15 and TRBJ2-1, with 12 bases aligning to TRBD2. Trimming removed 0 bases from V and 8 bases from J; junction bases left unmatched: 5. Germline assignment: CDR1 LNHNV and CDR2 YYDKDF (reference sequence). There are 16 residues in the CDR3. The CDR3 protein is CATSRDTSGRRHEQFF. CDR3 bases: TGTGCCACCAGCAGAGATACTAGCGGGAGGAGGCATGAGCAGTTCTTC. Based on the CDR3 plus reference TRBV15 and TRBJ2-1, the full variable domain is DAMVIQNPRYQVTQFGKPVTLSCSQTLNHNVMYWYQQKSSQAPKLLFHYYDKDFNNEADTPDNFQSRRPNTSFCFLDIRSPGLGDTAMYLCATSRDTSGRRHEQFFGPGTRLTVL.

This clone was counted between two and nine times. The rearrangement links TRBV7-2 to TRBJ1-2, with D possibly TRBD1 on 6 matching bases. The CDR3 is made up of 13 amino acids. Germline CDR1 is SGHTA and CDR2 is FQGNSA. V shed 5 bases and J shed 4 bases, with 11 bases lying between them. The CDR3 DNA is TGTGCCAGCAGCGTCAGGGGCAGCTATGGCTACACCTTC. Its translation is CASSVRGSYGYTF.

The V gene is TRBV4-2, the J gene TRBJ2-3; 11 bases match TRBD2. This CDR3 has 15 amino acids. Unmatched junction bases numbered 2, after V lost 1 base and J lost 5 bases. Germline CDR1 and CDR2: LGHNA and YNFKEQ. The CDR3 here is CASSQVGTSGDTQYF. DNA of the CDR3: TGTGCCAGCAGCCAAGTGGGGACTAGCGGAGATACGCAGTATTTT.

This clone was seen only a few times. This chain connects TRBV2 to TRBJ1-1; D is uncertain. The CDR3 loop spans 13 amino acids. V was cut by 7 bases and J by 10 bases, with 19 bases left in between. CDR1 is SNHLY and CDR2 is FYNNEI in the germline V gene. The CDR3 sequence: CASTPRGAVRAFF. CDR3 DNA sequence: TGTGCCAGCACACCTCGGGGAGCCGTAAGAGCTTTCTTT. The whole variable domain, remainder taken from reference TRBV2 and TRBJ1-1, is EPEVTQTPSHQVTQMGQEVILRCVPISNHLYFYWYRQILGQKVEFLVSFYNNEISEKSEIFDDQFSVERPDGSNFTLKIRSTKLEDSAMYFCASTPRGAVRAFFGQGTRLTVV.

Concerning this clone itself: One end of the junction fails to match germline, which may point to a read error. The J gene is TRBJ1-2, the V gene TRBV6-1; 10 nucleotides match TRBD1. Looked up from germline, CDR1 is MNHNS and CDR2 is SASEGT. The CDR3 spans 10 residues. The chain's CDR3 is CASSRGQGNF. DNA of the CDR3: TGTGCCAGCAGTCGGGGACAGGGGAACTTC.

CDR3 in amino acids: CASSEGKGANTEAFF. In DNA, the CDR3 is TGTGCCAGCAGTGAGGGTAAGGGAGCGAACACTGAAGCTTTCTTT. The chain carries TRBV25-1 and TRBJ1-1, with D unresolved. The V and J ends lost 3 bases and 1 base respectively, with 12 bases between them. Looked up from germline, CDR1 is MGHDK and CDR2 is SYGVNS. The CDR3 is 15 residues long.

This chain links TRBV21-1 with TRBJ1-2; the listed D gene, TRBD1, was not tested against the DNA. TRBV21-1 is tagged as a pseudogene. The CDR3 is 16 amino acids. This CDR3 is CASSKTLGQGADGYTF. DNA of the CDR3: TGTGCCAGCAGCAAGACGCTTGGACAGGGGGCGGATGGCTACACCTTC.

The V call is TRBV28, the J call TRBJ2-1; 13 nucleotides match TRBD2. Unmatched junction bases numbered 7, after V lost 0 bases and J lost 5 bases. CDR3 length: 18 amino acids. Germline CDR1 is MDHEN and CDR2 is SYDVKM. CDR3 nucleotide sequence: TGTGCCAGCAGTTTATGGGGGACTAGCGGGACCGGGGACAATGAGCAGTTCTTC. Protein product: CASSLWGTSGTGDNEQFF.

This clone came up once. The chain joins TRBV4-3 to TRBJ2-3; the D gene is possibly TRBD1 (6 bases). Trimming shortened V by 0 bases and J by 3 bases, and 19 bases separated the two germline ends. Germline CDR1 LGHNA, CDR2 YSLEER. The CDR3 has 18 residues. The CDR3 DNA reads as TGCGCCAGCAGCCAAGAATATTCAGTCCAGGGGTTAACAGATACGCAGTATTTT. Translating it yields CASSQEYSVQGLTDTQYF.

The chain couples TRBV6-5 to TRBJ1-2; no clear D. The CDR3 totals 15 residues. Germline V gene sequence: CDR1 MNHEY, CDR2 SVGAGI. V gave up 6 bases and J gave up 4 bases, with 18 bases separating them. CDR3 sequence reads: CASRTDWDIFYGYTF. The DNA of the CDR3 is TGTGCCAGCAGAACGGACTGGGATATATTCTATGGCTACACCTTC.

This clone was observed a handful of times. This chain joins TRBV6-1 and TRBJ2-5; 7 bases line up with TRBD2. The CDR3 spans 13 residues. The V segment lost 6 bases and the J segment 3 bases; nucleotides outside the gene matches: 4. CDR1 and CDR2 (germline): MNHNS, SASEGT. The CDR3 loop is CASRSGNEETQYF. CDR3 nucleotide sequence: TGTGCCAGCAGGAGCGGGAACGAAGAGACCCAGTACTTC.

The CDR3 DNA follows: TGTGCCAGCAGCTCCCAGGGACTAGCGGACTACTCCTACAATGAGCAGTTCTTC. Translating gives CASSSQGLADYSYNEQFF. The rearrangement uses TRBV11-2 and TRBJ2-1; TRBD2 matches at 11 bases. With V trimmed by 4 bases and J by 0 bases, 8 bases remained unmatched. CDR3 length: 18 amino acids. Germline loops: CDR1 SGHAT, CDR2 FQNNGV. The full variable domain, with the rest looked up from reference TRBV11-2 and TRBJ2-1, is EAGVAQSPRYKIIEKRQSVAFWCNPISGHATLYWYQQILGQGPKLLIQFQNNGVVDDSQLPKDRFSAERLKGVDSTLKIQPAKLEDSAVYLCASSSQGLADYSYNEQFFGPGTRLTVL.